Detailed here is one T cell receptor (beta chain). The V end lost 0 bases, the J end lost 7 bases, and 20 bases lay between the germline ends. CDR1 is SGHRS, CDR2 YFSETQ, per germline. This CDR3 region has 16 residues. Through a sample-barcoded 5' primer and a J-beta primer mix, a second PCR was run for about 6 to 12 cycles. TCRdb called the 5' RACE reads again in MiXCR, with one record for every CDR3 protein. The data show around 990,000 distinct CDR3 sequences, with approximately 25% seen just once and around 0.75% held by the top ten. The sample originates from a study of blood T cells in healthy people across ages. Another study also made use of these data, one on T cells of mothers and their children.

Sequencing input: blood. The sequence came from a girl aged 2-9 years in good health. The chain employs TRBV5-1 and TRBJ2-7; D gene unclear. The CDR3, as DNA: TGCGCCAGCAGCTTGGGCTTCGGCCCAGAAGGCCATGAGCAGTACTTC. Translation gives CASSLGFGPEGHEQYF. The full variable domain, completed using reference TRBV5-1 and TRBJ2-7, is KAGVTQTPRYLIKTRGQQVTLSCSPISGHRSVSWYQQTPGQGLQFLFEYFSETQRNKGNFPGRFSGRQFSNSRSEMNVSTLELGDSALYLCASSLGFGPEGHEQYFGPGTRLTVT.